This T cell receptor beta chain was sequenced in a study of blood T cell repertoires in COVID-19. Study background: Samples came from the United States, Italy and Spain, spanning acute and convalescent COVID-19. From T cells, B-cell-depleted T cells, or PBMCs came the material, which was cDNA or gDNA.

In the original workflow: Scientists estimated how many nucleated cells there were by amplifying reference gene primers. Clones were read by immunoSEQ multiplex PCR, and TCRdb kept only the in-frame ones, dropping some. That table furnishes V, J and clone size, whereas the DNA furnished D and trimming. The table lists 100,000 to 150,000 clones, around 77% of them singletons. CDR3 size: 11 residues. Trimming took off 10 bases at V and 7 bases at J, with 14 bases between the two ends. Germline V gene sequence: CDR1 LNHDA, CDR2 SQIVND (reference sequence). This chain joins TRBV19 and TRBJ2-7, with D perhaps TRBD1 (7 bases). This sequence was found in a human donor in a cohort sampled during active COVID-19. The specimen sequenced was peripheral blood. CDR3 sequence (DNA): TGTGCCACCCAACAGGGGAGGGAGCAGTACTTC. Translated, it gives CATQQGREQYF.